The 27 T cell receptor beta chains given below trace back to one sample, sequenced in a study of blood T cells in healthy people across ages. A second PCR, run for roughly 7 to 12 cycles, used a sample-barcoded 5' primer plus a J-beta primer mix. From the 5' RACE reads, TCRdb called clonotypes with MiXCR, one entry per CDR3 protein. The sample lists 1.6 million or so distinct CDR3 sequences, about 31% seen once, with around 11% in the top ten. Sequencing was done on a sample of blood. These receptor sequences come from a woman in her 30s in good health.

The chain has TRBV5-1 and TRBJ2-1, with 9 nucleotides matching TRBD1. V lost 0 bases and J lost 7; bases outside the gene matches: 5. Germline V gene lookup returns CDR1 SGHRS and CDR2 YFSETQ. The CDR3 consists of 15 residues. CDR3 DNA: TGCGCCAGCAGCTTGGCCGGGACAGGGAAGAATGAGCAGTTCTTC. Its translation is CASSLAGTGKNEQFF.

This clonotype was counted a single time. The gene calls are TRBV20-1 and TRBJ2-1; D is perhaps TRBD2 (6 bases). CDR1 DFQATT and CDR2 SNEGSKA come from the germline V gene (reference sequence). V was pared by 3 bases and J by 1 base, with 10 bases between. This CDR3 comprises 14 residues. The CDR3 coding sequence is TGCAGTGCTAGGAAACTAGCATCCTACAATGAGCAGTTCTTC. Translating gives CSARKLASYNEQFF.

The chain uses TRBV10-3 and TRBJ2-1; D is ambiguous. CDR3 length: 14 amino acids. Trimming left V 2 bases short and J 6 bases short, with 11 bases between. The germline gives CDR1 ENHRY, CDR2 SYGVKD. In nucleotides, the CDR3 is TGTGCCATCAGTGAGGAAATATTCGGCAATGAGCAGTTCTTC. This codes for CAISEEIFGNEQFF.

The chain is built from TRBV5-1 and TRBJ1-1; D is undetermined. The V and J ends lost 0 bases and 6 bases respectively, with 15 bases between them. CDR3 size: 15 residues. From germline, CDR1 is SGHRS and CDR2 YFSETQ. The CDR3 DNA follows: TGCGCCAGCAGCTTGGACGTTGGAGGGTTCGCTGAAGCTTTCTTT. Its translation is CASSLDVGGFAEAFF.

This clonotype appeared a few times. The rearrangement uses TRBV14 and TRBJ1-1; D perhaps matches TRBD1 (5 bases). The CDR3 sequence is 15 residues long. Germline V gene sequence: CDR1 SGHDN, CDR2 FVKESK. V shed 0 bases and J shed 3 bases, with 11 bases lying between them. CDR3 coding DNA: TGTGCCAGCAGCCAAGACAGGGTGAGGGACACTGAAGCTTTCTTT. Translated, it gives CASSQDRVRDTEAFF.

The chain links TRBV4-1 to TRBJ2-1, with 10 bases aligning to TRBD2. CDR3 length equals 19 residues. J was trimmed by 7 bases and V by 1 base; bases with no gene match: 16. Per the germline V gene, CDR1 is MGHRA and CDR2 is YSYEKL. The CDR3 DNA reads TGCGCCAGCAGCCAAGCGTCTTTGAGCGCTAGCGGGAGAATAAATGAGCAGTTCTTC. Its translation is CASSQASLSASGRINEQFF.

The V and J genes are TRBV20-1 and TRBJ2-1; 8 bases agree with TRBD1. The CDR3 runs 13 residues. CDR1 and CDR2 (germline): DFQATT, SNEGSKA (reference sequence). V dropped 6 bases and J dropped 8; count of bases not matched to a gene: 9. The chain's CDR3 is CSAAGTGADEQFF. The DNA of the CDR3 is TGCAGTGCCGCCGGGACAGGCGCCGATGAGCAGTTCTTC.

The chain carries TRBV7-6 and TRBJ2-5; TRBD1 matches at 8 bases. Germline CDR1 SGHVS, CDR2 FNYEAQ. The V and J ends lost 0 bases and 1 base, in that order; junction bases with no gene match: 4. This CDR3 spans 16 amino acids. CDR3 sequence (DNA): TGTGCCAGCAGCTTAGCCCCAGGGGGCTCCCAAGAGACCCAGTACTTC. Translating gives CASSLAPGGSQETQYF.

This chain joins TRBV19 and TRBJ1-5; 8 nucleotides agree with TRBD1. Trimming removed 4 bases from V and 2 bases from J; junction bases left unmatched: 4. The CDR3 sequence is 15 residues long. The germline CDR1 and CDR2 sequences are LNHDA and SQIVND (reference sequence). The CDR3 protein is CASSTDREGNQPQHF. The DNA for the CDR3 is TGTGCCAGTAGTACGGACAGGGAAGGCAATCAGCCCCAGCATTTT.

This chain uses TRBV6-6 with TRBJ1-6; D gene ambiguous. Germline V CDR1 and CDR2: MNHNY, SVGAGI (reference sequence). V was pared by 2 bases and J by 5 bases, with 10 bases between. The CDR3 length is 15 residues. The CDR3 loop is CASSYRESDNSPLHF. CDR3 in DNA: TGTGCCAGCAGTTACCGGGAATCGGATAATTCACCCCTCCACTTT.

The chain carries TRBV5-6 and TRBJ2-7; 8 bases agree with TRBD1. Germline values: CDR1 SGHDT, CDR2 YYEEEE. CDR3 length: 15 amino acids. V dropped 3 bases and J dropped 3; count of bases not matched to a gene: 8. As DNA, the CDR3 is TGTGCCAGCAGCTCCCGGGACAGGAGCATCTACGAGCAGTACTTC. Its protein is CASSSRDRSIYEQYF.

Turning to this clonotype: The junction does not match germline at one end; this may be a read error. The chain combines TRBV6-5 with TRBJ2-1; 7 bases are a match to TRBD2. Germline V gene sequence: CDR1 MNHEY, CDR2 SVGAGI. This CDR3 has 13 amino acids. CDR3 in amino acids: CASSPGLGNKQFF. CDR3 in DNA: TGTGCCAGCAGCCCTGGACTAGGCAATAAGCAGTTCTTC.

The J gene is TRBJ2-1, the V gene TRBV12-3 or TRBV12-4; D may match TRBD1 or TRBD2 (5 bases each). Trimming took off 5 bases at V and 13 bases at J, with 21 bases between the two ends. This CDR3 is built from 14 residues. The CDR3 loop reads CASSVLSRSGTQFF. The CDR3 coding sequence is TGTGCCAGCAGTGTACTGTCCCGGTCGGGGACCCAGTTCTTC.

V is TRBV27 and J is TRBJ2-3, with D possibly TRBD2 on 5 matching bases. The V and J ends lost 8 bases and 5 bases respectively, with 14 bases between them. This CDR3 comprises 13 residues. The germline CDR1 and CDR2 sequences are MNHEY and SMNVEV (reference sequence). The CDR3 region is CASLGPAGDTQYF. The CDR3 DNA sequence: TGTGCCAGCCTTGGCCCGGCGGGAGATACGCAGTATTTT.

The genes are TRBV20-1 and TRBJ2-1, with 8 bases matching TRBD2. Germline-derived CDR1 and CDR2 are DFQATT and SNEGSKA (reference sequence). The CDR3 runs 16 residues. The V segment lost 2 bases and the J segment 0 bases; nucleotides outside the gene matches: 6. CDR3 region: CSARPRGGTSYNEQFF. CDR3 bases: TGCAGTGCTAGACCACGGGGGGGGACCTCCTACAATGAGCAGTTCTTC.

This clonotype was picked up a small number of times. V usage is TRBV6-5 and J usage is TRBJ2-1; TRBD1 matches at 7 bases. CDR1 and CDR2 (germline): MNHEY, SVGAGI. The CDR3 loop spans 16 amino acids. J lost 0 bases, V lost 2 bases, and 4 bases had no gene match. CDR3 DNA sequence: TGTGCCAGCAGTTACCCCGGGACAGACTCCTACAATGAGCAGTTCTTC. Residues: CASSYPGTDSYNEQFF.

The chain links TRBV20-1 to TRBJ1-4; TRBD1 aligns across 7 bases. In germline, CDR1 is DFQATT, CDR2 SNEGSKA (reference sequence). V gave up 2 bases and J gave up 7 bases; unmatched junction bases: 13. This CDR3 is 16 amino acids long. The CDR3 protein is CSARSETTGLGEKLFF. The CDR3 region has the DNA TGCAGTGCTAGATCTGAGACGACAGGGTTGGGTGAAAAACTGTTTTTT.

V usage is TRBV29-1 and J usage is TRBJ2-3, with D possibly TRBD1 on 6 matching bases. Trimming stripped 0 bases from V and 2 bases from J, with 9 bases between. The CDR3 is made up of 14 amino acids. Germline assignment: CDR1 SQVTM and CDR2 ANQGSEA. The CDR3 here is CSVEDQGNTDTQYF. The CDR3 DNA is TGCAGCGTTGAAGATCAGGGGAACACAGATACGCAGTATTTT.

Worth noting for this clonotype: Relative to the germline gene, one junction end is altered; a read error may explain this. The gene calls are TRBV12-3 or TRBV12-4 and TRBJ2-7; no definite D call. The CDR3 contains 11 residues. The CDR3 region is CANSAWNEQYF. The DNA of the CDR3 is TGTGCCAACAGTGCGTGGAACGAGCAGTACTTC.

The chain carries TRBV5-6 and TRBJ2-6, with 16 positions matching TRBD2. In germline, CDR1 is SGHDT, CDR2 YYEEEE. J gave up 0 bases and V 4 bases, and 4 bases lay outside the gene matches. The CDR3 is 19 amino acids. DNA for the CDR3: TGTGCCAGCAGCCCGGGACTAGCGGGGGGGAACTCTGGGGCCAACGTCCTGACTTTC. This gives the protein CASSPGLAGGNSGANVLTF.

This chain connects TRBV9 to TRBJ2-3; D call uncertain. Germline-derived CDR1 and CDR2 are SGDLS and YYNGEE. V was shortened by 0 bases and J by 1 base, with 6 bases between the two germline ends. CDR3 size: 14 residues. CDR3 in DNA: TGTGCCAGCAGCGTAGGACACGGCACAGATACGCAGTATTTT. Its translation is CASSVGHGTDTQYF.

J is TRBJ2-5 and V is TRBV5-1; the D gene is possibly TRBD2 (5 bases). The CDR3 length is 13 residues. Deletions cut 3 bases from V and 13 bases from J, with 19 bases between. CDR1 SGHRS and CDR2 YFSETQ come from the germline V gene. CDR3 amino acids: CASSSSGNVERYF. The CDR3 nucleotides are TGCGCCAGCAGCTCGTCGGGGAACGTCGAGCGGTACTTC.

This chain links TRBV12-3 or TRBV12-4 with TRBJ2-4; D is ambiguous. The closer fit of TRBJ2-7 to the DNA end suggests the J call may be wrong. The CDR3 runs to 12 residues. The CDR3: CASSQAKYEQYF. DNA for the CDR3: TGTGCCAGCAGTCAAGCTAAGTACGAGCAGTACTTC.

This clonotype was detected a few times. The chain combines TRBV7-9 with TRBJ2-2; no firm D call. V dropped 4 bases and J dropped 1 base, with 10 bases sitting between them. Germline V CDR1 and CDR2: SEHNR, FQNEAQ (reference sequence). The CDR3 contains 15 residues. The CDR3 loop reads CASSSSRKNTGELFF. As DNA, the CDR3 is TGTGCCAGCAGCTCCTCACGGAAGAACACCGGGGAGCTGTTTTTT. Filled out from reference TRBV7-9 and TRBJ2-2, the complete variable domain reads DTGVSQNPRHKITKRGQNVTFRCDPISEHNRLYWYRQTLGQGPEFLTYFQNEAQLEKSRLLSDRFSAERPKGSFSTLEIQRTEQGDSAMYLCASSSSRKNTGELFFGEGSRLTVL.

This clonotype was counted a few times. The CDR3 loop reads CAVRGLAGETQYF. The CDR3, as DNA: TGTGCCGTCAGAGGACTAGCGGGAGAGACCCAGTACTTC. This chain links TRBV7-9 with TRBJ2-5; 11 nucleotides match TRBD2. The CDR3 is 13 amino acids. With 11 bases clipped from V and 4 bases from J, the junction kept 6 bases outside the gene matches. Germline V gene sequence: CDR1 SEHNR, CDR2 FQNEAQ (reference sequence).

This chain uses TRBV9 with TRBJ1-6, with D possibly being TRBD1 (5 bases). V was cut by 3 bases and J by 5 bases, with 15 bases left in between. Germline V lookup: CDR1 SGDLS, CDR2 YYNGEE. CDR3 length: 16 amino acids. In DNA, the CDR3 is TGTGCCAGCAGCGCCTCAGGAGACAGTCATAATTCACCCCTCCACTTT. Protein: CASSASGDSHNSPLHF.

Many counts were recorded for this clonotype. The CDR3 reads CSVEDTLALETQYF. CDR3 in DNA: TGCAGCGTTGAAGATACGCTAGCGTTAGAGACCCAGTACTTC. The chain recombines TRBV29-1 with TRBJ2-5; the D gene is possibly TRBD2 (6 bases). This CDR3 contains 14 residues. Germline V gene sequence: CDR1 SQVTM, CDR2 ANQGSEA. The germline V and J ends were trimmed by 0 bases and 4 bases, with 12 bases remaining between them. The variable domain in full, with the rest retrieved from reference TRBV29-1 and TRBJ2-5, is SAVISQKPSRDICQRGTSLTIQCQVDSQVTMMFWYRQQPGQSLTLIATANQGSEATYESGFVIDKFPISRPNLTFSTLTVSNMSPEDSSIYLCSVEDTLALETQYFGPGTRLLVL.